This entry concerns a single TCR beta chain. Its antigen is still unknown. This record belongs to a study of T cell responses to AZD1222 COVID-19 vaccine. General study results and limits: Donors were chiefly white British, with a greater number of females, and clonal diversity was perhaps underestimated. There were repertoire samples only from the period after the peak T cell response.

Profiling relied on immunoSEQ multiplex PCR, and the TCRdb table lists in-frame clones only, not all of them. This repertoire shows some 100,000 clones, 87% found once; its top ten account for roughly 10%. The length of the CDR3 is 16 residues. The germline V gene has CDR1 SGHDT and CDR2 YYEEEE. J was trimmed by 10 bases and V by 0 bases; bases with no gene match: 11. The TCR sequence derives from an adult who received the AZD1222 COVID-19 vaccine. The gene calls are TRBV5-6 and TRBJ2-7; 12 bases line up with TRBD1. Sequences were derived from peripheral blood, sampled 28 days after the second AZD1222 dose. CDR3 nucleotide sequence: TGTGCCAGCAGCTTGGTGGGGGGACAGGGGGCGGTCCGACAGTACTTC. Translating it yields CASSLVGGQGAVRQYF. The full variable domain, in which reference TRBV5-6 and TRBJ2-7 provide the parts outside the CDR3, is DAGVTQSPTHLIKTRGQQVTLRCSPKSGHDTVSWYQQALGQGPQFIFQYYEEEERQRGNFPDRFSGHQFPNYSSELNVNALLLGDSALYLCASSLVGGQGAVRQYFGPGTRLTVT.